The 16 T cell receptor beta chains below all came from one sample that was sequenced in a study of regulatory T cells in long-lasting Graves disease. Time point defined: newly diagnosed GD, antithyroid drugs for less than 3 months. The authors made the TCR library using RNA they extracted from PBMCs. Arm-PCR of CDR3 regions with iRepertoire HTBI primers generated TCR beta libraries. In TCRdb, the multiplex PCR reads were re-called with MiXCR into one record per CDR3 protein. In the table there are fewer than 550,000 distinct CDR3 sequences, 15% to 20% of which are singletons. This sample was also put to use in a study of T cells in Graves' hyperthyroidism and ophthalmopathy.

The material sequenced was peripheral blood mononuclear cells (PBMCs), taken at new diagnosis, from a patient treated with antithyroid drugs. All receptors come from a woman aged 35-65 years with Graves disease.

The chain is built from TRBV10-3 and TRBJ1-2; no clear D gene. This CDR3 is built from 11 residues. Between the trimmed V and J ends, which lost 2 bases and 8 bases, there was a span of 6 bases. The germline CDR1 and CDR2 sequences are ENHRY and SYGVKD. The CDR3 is CAISEGSGYTF. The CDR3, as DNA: TGTGCCATCAGTGAGGGGAGCGGCTACACCTTC.

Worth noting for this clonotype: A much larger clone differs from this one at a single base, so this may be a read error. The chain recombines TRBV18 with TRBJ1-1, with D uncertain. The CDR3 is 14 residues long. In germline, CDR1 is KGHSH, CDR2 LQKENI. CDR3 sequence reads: CANSPNSWNTEAFF. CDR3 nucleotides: TGTGCCAACTCACCGAACAGCTGGAACACTGAAGCTTTCTTT.

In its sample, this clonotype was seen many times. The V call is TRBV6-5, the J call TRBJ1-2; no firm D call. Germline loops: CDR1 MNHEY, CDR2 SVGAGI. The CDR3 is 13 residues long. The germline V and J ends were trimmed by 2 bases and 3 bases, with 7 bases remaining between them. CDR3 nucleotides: TGTGCCAGCAGTTACAGGGTGGACTATGGCTACACCTTC. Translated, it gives CASSYRVDYGYTF.

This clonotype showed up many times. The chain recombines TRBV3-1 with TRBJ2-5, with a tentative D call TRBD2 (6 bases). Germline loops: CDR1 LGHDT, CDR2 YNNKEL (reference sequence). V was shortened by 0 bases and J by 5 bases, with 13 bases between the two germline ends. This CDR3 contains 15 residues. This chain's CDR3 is CASSQDGGGLETQYF. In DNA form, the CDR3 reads TGTGCCAGCAGCCAAGATGGTGGAGGGTTGGAGACCCAGTACTTC.

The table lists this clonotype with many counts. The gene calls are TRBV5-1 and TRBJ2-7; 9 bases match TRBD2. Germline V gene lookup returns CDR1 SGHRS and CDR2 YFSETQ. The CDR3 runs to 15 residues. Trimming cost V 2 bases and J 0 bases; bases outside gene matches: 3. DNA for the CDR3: TGCGCCAGCAGCTTTAGCGGGGGCAGCTCCTACGAGCAGTACTTC. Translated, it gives CASSFSGGSSYEQYF.

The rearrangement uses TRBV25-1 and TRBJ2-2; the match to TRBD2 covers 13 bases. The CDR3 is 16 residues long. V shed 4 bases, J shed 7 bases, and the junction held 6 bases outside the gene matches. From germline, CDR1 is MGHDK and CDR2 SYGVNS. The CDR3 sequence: CASSAGLAGLGGELFF. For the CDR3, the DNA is TGTGCCAGCAGTGCGGGACTAGCGGGGTTAGGCGGGGAGCTGTTTTTT.

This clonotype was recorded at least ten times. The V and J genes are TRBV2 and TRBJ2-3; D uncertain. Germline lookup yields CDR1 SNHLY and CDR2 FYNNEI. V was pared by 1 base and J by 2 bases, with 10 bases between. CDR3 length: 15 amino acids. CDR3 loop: CASSEGWQNTDTQYF. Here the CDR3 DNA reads TGTGCCAGCAGTGAAGGATGGCAGAACACAGATACGCAGTATTTT.

CDR3 bases: TGTGCCAGCAGCTGGAACAGGGGGCCGACCGACGAGCAGTACTTC. Residues: CASSWNRGPTDEQYF. The rearrangement uses TRBV7-9 and TRBJ2-7; 9 bases align to TRBD1. Per germline, CDR1 SEHNR and CDR2 FQNEAQ (reference sequence). CDR3 length equals 15 residues. Trimming took 4 bases from V and 5 from J; bases not matched to a gene: 9.

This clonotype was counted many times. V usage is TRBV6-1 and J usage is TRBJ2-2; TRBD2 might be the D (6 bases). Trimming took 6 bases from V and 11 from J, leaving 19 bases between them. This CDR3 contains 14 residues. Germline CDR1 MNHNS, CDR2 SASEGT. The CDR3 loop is CASSQPGRAGELFF. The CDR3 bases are TGTGCCAGCAGCCAGCCGGGTAGGGCGGGAGAGCTGTTTTTT.

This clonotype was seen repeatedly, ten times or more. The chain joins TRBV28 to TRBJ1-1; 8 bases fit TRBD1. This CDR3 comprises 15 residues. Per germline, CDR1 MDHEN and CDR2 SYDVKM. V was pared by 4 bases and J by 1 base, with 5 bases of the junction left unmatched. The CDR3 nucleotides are TGTGCCAGCAGTTCTATTGGACAGGGGAACACTGAAGCTTTCTTT. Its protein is CASSSIGQGNTEAFF.

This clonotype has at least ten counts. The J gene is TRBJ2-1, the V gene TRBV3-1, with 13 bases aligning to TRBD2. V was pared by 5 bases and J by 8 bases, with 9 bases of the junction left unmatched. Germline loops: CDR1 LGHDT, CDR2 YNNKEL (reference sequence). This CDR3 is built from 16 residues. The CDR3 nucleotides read TGTGCCAGCAGCAAAACTAGCGGGGGGGCCATATATGAGCAGTTCTTC. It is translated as CASSKTSGGAIYEQFF.

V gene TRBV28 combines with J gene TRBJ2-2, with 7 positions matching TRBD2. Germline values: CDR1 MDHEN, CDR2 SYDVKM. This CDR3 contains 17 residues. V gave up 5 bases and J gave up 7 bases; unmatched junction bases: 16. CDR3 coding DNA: TGTGCCAGCAGTCGCACTCAAGGGGTAGCGGGCAGCGGGGAGCTGTTTTTT. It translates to CASSRTQGVAGSGELFF.

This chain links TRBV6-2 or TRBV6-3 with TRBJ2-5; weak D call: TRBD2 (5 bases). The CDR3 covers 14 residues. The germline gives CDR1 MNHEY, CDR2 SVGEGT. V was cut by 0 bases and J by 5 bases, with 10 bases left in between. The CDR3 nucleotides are TGTGCCAGCAGTTACTCAACTAGTGGGGAGACCCAGTACTTC. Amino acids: CASSYSTSGETQYF.

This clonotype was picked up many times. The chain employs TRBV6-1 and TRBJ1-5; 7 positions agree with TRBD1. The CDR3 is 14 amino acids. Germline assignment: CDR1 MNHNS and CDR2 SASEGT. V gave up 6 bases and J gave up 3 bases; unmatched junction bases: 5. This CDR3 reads CASRPGQANQPQHF. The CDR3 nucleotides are TGTGCCAGCAGACCAGGACAGGCCAATCAGCCCCAGCATTTT.

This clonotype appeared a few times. CDR3 nucleotide sequence: TGTGCCAGCAGTGAATCGAGTGGGGCAGGGGAGTGGGGTGAGCCCCAGCATTTT. It codes for CASSESSGAGEWGEPQHF. V usage is TRBV6-1 and J usage is TRBJ1-5, with D maybe TRBD1 (6 bases). Trimming left V 2 bases short and J 8 bases short, with 25 bases between. Looked up from germline, CDR1 is MNHNS and CDR2 is SASEGT. The length of the CDR3 is 18 residues.

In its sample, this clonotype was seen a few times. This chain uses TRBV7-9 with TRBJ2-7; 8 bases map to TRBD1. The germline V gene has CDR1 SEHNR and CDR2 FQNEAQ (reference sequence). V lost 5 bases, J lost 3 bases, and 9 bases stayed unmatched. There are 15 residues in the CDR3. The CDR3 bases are TGTGCCAGCAGCCATGGATGGGGACAGGACTACGAGCAGTACTTC. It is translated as CASSHGWGQDYEQYF.